A single sample is the source of the 27 T cell receptor beta chains below, sequenced in a study of early stage breast cancer tumors. Sequencing used immunoSEQ multiplex PCR; TCRdb keeps in-frame clones, though not all of them. The top ten hold 8.8% of the sample, which has roughly 10,000 clones, more than 60% seen once. Sequencing input: normal breast tissue next to the tumor. These receptors originate from a middle-aged person with breast cancer.

The V call is TRBV27, the J call TRBJ2-7; maybe TRBD1 (5 bases). Per germline, CDR1 MNHEY and CDR2 SMNVEV (reference sequence). Between the trimmed V and J ends, which lost 8 bases and 7 bases, there was a span of 27 bases. This CDR3 region has 16 residues. CDR3 in amino acids: CASAYQVGSLPGEQYF. CDR3 nucleotides: TGTGCCAGCGCATACCAAGTGGGGTCCCTTCCAGGGGAGCAGTACTTC.

This clone was counted once. The CDR3 protein is CASSDGTDTDTQYF. The CDR3 DNA is TGTGCCAGCAGTGATGGGACGGACACAGATACGCAGTATTTT. The chain has TRBV6-4 and TRBJ2-3; D possibly uses TRBD1 or TRBD2 (5 bases each). The V and J ends lost 3 bases and 2 bases respectively, with 9 bases between them. The CDR3 loop spans 14 amino acids. The germline V gene encodes CDR1 MRHNA and CDR2 SNTAGT.

The chain combines TRBV7-8 with TRBJ1-5, with D possibly TRBD1 on 6 matching bases. The CDR3 contains 17 residues. Trimming shortened V by 1 base and J by 2 bases, and 15 bases separated the two germline ends. CDR1 SGHVS and CDR2 FQNEAQ come from the germline V gene. CDR3 protein: CASSLDVPGARNQPQHF. The CDR3 region has the DNA TGTGCCAGCAGCTTAGATGTGCCGGGGGCGCGCAATCAGCCCCAGCATTTT.

The genes are TRBV5-6 and TRBJ1-4, with D perhaps TRBD1 (6 bases). Trimming cost V 0 bases and J 8 bases, with 17 bases left between them. Germline V gene sequence: CDR1 SGHDT, CDR2 YYEEEE. The CDR3 covers 16 residues. The CDR3 nucleotides read TGTGCCAGCAGCTTGGTCGGGGGCGCATCGGAGGAAAAACTGTTTTTT. Translating gives CASSLVGGASEEKLFF. Full variable domain (rest looked up from reference TRBV5-6 and TRBJ1-4): DAGVTQSPTHLIKTRGQQVTLRCSPKSGHDTVSWYQQALGQGPQFIFQYYEEEERQRGNFPDRFSGHQFPNYSSELNVNALLLGDSALYLCASSLVGGASEEKLFFGSGTQLSVL.

V is TRBV19 and J is TRBJ1-3; tentatively, D is TRBD1 (5 bases). Germline assignment: CDR1 LNHDA and CDR2 SQIVND (reference sequence). The V gene lost 2 bases and the J gene lost 1 base, with 9 bases spanning the gap. The CDR3 is 15 residues long. Here the CDR3 DNA reads TGTGCCAGTAGTATACAGGGACGGTCTGGAAACACCATATATTTT. Translated: CASSIQGRSGNTIYF.

This chain joins TRBV2 and TRBJ1-4; a possible D gene is TRBD1 (5 bases). Germline assignment: CDR1 SNHLY and CDR2 FYNNEI. CDR3 size: 15 residues. Trimming shortened V by 5 bases and J by 5 bases, and 15 bases separated the two germline ends. The CDR3 region has the DNA TGTGCCAGCAGTTTCGGCCAGGGCGGAAATGAAAAACTGTTTTTT. Translation: CASSFGQGGNEKLFF.

The chain couples TRBV19 to TRBJ2-1, with 14 bases aligning to TRBD2. J was trimmed by 10 bases and V by 2 bases; bases with no gene match: 7. Germline V CDR1 and CDR2: LNHDA, SQIVND (reference sequence). There are 16 residues in the CDR3. CDR3 residues: CASSIRTSGRSQEQFF. As DNA, the CDR3 is TGTGCCAGTAGTATAAGGACTAGCGGGAGGTCGCAGGAGCAGTTCTTC. Supplemented by reference TRBV19 and TRBJ2-1, the full variable domain reads DGGITQSPKYLFRKEGQNVTLSCEQNLNHDAMYWYRQDPGQGLRLIYYSQIVNDFQKGDIAEGYSVSREKKESFPLTVTSAQKNPTAFYLCASSIRTSGRSQEQFFGPGTRLTVL.

This clone was seen just once. The rearrangement uses TRBV5-4 and TRBJ2-1; 9 bases agree with TRBD2. This CDR3 is built from 16 residues. Trimming cost V 0 bases and J 8 bases; bases outside gene matches: 9. CDR1 and CDR2 from the germline V gene are SGHNT and YYREEE (reference sequence). In DNA, the CDR3 is TGTGCCAGCAGCTTGGACCTAGCGGGATGGGGCCATGAGCAGTTCTTC. It translates to CASSLDLAGWGHEQFF.

The chain links TRBV13 to TRBJ2-1; D may correspond to TRBD1 or TRBD2 (5 bases each). Germline V gene lookup returns CDR1 PRHDT and CDR2 FYEKMQ (reference sequence). Deletions cut 3 bases from V and 15 bases from J, with 15 bases between. The CDR3 spans 12 residues. The DNA of the CDR3 is TGTGCCAGCAGCTTCCGGGACCGCCAACCGTTCTTC. It codes for CASSFRDRQPFF.

The chain joins TRBV30 to TRBJ2-7; 9 positions match TRBD1. The V gene's germline CDR1 is GTSNPN and CDR2 SVGIG (reference sequence). This CDR3 has 13 residues. The J segment lost 2 bases and the V segment lost 3 bases, leaving 2 bases of the junction unmatched. CDR3 coding DNA: TGTGCCTGGAGGGACAGGGGCGCCTACGAGCAGTACTTC. Residues: CAWRDRGAYEQYF.

V gene TRBV19 combines with J gene TRBJ2-7; a weak D match, TRBD1 (6 bases). The CDR3 is made up of 15 amino acids. Trimming removed 2 bases from V and 1 base from J, with 12 bases in between. Germline V gene sequence: CDR1 LNHDA, CDR2 SQIVND (reference sequence). CDR3 amino acids: CASSIKVGGSYEQYF. The CDR3 DNA sequence: TGTGCCAGTAGTATAAAGGTAGGGGGATCCTACGAGCAGTACTTC.

The gene calls are TRBV27 and TRBJ2-5, with D uncertain. The DNA end is more similar to TRBJ2-7, so the J call may be wrong. The CDR3 spans 13 residues. Germline lookup yields CDR1 MNHEY and CDR2 SMNVEV (reference sequence). In DNA, the CDR3 is TGTGCCAGCAGTTTAAATCCTAAAGCCGAGCAGTACTTC. As protein: CASSLNPKAEQYF.

The CDR3 protein is CAIRAGDSQPQHF. The CDR3 coding sequence is TGTGCCATCAGGGCAGGGGATAGTCAGCCCCAGCATTTT. This chain uses TRBV10-3 with TRBJ1-5; D is possibly TRBD1 (6 bases). This CDR3 region has 13 residues. Germline V CDR1 and CDR2: ENHRY, SYGVKD. V shed 6 bases and J shed 6 bases, with 12 bases lying between them.

V gene TRBV5-1 combines with J gene TRBJ1-2, with D unclear. V gave up 4 bases and J gave up 1 base, with 14 bases separating them. The CDR3 loop spans 15 amino acids. CDR1 SGHRS and CDR2 YFSETQ come from the germline V gene. The CDR3 DNA is TGCGCCAGCAGCCCGAGTGCCGGGGTTAACTATGGCTACACCTTC. Its protein product is CASSPSAGVNYGYTF.

This chain uses TRBV6-1 with TRBJ1-2; D is ambiguous. CDR3 size: 13 residues. Germline V gene data show CDR1 as MNHNS and CDR2 as SASEGT. The V and J ends lost 6 bases and 2 bases respectively, with 10 bases between them. CDR3 amino acids: CASRVTVNYGYTF. CDR3 DNA sequence: TGTGCCAGCAGGGTAACGGTAAACTATGGCTACACCTTC.

J is TRBJ2-5 and V is TRBV19; D remains ambiguous. CDR3 length equals 13 residues. Deletions cut 8 bases from V and 4 bases from J, with 14 bases between. CDR1 is LNHDA and CDR2 is SQIVND in the germline V gene (reference sequence). CDR3 residues: CASRRAVGETQYF. CDR3 in DNA: TGTGCCAGTCGAAGGGCCGTCGGAGAGACCCAGTACTTC.

The chain joins TRBV19 to TRBJ2-1; possibly TRBD1 for D (5 bases). The germline V gene has CDR1 LNHDA and CDR2 SQIVND (reference sequence). The CDR3 consists of 15 residues. Trimming took 3 bases from V and 0 from J, leaving 9 bases between them. The CDR3 DNA reads as TGTGCCAGTAGTATCGACAGCGACTCCTACAATGAGCAGTTCTTC. Its protein product is CASSIDSDSYNEQFF.

The chain is built from TRBV5-1 and TRBJ2-3; 8 bases are shared with TRBD2. The trim removed 0 bases at V and 0 bases at J, leaving 3 bases unmatched. CDR1 and CDR2 from the germline V gene are SGHRS and YFSETQ. The length of the CDR3 is 16 residues. This chain's CDR3 is CASSLGASGSTDTQYF. The CDR3, as DNA: TGCGCCAGCAGCTTGGGGGCTAGCGGGAGCACAGATACGCAGTATTTT.

The chain is built from TRBV27 and TRBJ2-7; TRBD2 agrees at 13 bases. Per germline, CDR1 MNHEY and CDR2 SMNVEV (reference sequence). With 5 bases clipped from V and 3 bases from J, the junction kept 4 bases outside the gene matches. CDR3 size: 15 residues. CDR3 DNA: TGTGCCAGCAGTAGGACTAGCGGGAGCTTCTACGAGCAGTACTTC. It codes for CASSRTSGSFYEQYF.

The count of this clone is one. V usage is TRBV5-1 and J usage is TRBJ2-3; D gene ambiguous. Germline CDR1 reads SGHRS; CDR2 reads YFSETQ. V gave up 4 bases and J gave up 6 bases, with 9 bases separating them. The CDR3 totals 12 residues. The CDR3 bases are TGCGCCAGCAGCCCGCCCACCGATACGCAGTATTTT. Translating gives CASSPPTDTQYF.

V usage is TRBV25-1 and J usage is TRBJ1-2, with D perhaps TRBD1 (6 bases). V shed 5 bases and J shed 3 bases, with 16 bases lying between them. This CDR3 is built from 15 residues. The V gene's germline CDR1 is MGHDK and CDR2 SYGVNS. This chain's CDR3 is CASSQLGAGDYGYTF. DNA of the CDR3: TGTGCCAGCAGTCAACTGGGGGCAGGGGACTATGGCTACACCTTC.

This sequence joins TRBV19 and TRBJ2-1, with 10 bases that match TRBD2. CDR1 is LNHDA and CDR2 is SQIVND in the germline V gene (reference sequence). The length of the CDR3 is 16 residues. Unmatched junction bases numbered 5, after V lost 4 bases and J lost 2 bases. In DNA, the CDR3 is TGTGCCAGTAGTACCCAAGCGGGAGGGCCCTACAATGAGCAGTTCTTC. Amino acid sequence: CASSTQAGGPYNEQFF.

The chain couples TRBV30 to TRBJ1-1, with 8 bases that match TRBD1. From germline, CDR1 is GTSNPN and CDR2 SVGIG (reference sequence). This CDR3 spans 16 amino acids. The J segment lost 6 bases and the V segment lost 0 bases, leaving 12 bases of the junction unmatched. CDR3 amino acids: CAWSVRDRIGVAEAFF. The CDR3 coding sequence is TGTGCCTGGAGTGTACGGGACAGGATCGGAGTCGCTGAAGCTTTCTTT.

V usage is TRBV6-1 and J usage is TRBJ1-2; TRBD1 agrees at 8 bases. V was pared by 5 bases and J by 10 bases, with 15 bases of the junction left unmatched. The CDR3 runs 15 residues. The germline V gene encodes CDR1 MNHNS and CDR2 SASEGT. CDR3 protein: CASSFATGGSISYTF. The CDR3 region has the DNA TGTGCCAGCAGTTTTGCAACAGGGGGAAGCATCTCCTACACCTTC.

In this sample, this clone turned up a few times. The chain joins TRBV11-2 to TRBJ2-3, with D tentatively TRBD2 (5 bases). Trimming pared 1 base from V and 6 bases from J, leaving 11 bases between. This CDR3 is built from 14 residues. The germline V gene has CDR1 SGHAT and CDR2 FQNNGV. As DNA, the CDR3 is TGTGCCAGCAGCTTAGGGCCAGGAGGCGATACGCAGTATTTT. Its protein is CASSLGPGGDTQYF.

The rearrangement joins TRBV18 to TRBJ1-1; D gene unclear. V dropped 2 bases and J dropped 2 bases, with 9 bases sitting between them. CDR1 KGHSH and CDR2 LQKENI come from the germline V gene. The CDR3 extends over 14 amino acids. Written as DNA, the CDR3 is TGTGCCAGCTCACCAGCACAGATTAACACTGAAGCTTTCTTT. The encoded protein is CASSPAQINTEAFF.

V gene TRBV7-3 combines with J gene TRBJ2-3, with D hard to call. V shed 4 bases and J shed 5 bases, with 10 bases lying between them. This CDR3 comprises 13 residues. Germline assignment: CDR1 SGHTA and CDR2 FQGTGA. CDR3 nucleotide sequence: TGTGCCAGCAGCTCAGCCCCGCTAGATACGCAGTATTTT. Residues: CASSSAPLDTQYF.